The rows below give T cell receptor beta chains drawn from one sample of a study of T cells after somatic rescue of genetic block. This table comes from immunoSEQ multiplex PCR, and its TCRdb copy is limited to in-frame clones, with some not included. The sample contains about 120,000 clones, 75% to 95% of which appear only once. Source material: peripheral blood mononuclear cells (PBMCs). The source is a woman younger than 35. Each CDR3 is given with its conserved first and last residue. D genes are given only for firm matches. Size is omitted from some rows. Given values are once, few, many or a class for expanded clones.

d_call j_call v_call clone_size cdr3_aa cdr3_nt
. TRBJ2-7 TRBV19 . CASSTSSGFQAYEQYF TGTGCCAGTAGTACCTCCAGCGGATTCCAGGCCTACGAGCAGTACTTC
. TRBJ2-3 TRBV10-3 . CAISRTITDTQYF TGTGCCATCAGTCGGACCATCACAGATACGCAGTATTTT
. TRBJ2-1 TRBV6-5 . CASSYGETNEQFF TGTGCCAGCAGTTACGGCGAGACGAATGAGCAGTTCTTC
. TRBJ1-5 TRBV15 . CATSRPGWGQPQHF TGTGCCACCAGCAGACCGGGGTGGGGTCAGCCCCAGCATTTT
. TRBJ2-7 TRBV7-2 . CASSLGGLKTYEQYF TGTGCCAGCAGCTTAGGGGGGCTAAAGACCTACGAGCAGTACTTC
. TRBJ2-1 TRBV5-4 . CASSPRGGINLNEQFF TGTGCCAGCAGCCCAAGGGGGGGGATAAACCTAAATGAGCAGTTCTTC
. TRBJ2-7 TRBV6-5 . CASQSPFGPPYEQYF TGTGCCAGTCAGTCCCCGTTCGGCCCGCCCTACGAGCAGTACTTC
TRBD1 TRBJ2-5 TRBV6-5 . CASSYVGGGETQYF TGTGCCAGCAGTTACGTAGGGGGCGGCGAGACCCAGTACTTC
. TRBJ2-3 TRBV30 once CAWSVFAGSLTQYF TGTGCCTGGAGTGTATTTGCGGGGTCCCTGACGCAGTATTTT
TRBD2 TRBJ2-1 TRBV5-4 . CASSSPLAGGTYNEQFF TGTGCCAGCAGCTCCCCACTAGCGGGAGGAACCTACAATGAGCAGTTCTTC
TRBD1 TRBJ2-1 TRBV9 . CASDMGQGVDNEQFF TGTGCCAGCGACATGGGACAGGGGGTCGACAATGAGCAGTTCTTC
. TRBJ1-6 TRBV2 few CASSESSPLHF TGTGCCAGCAGTGAATCTTCACCCCTCCACTTT
. TRBJ1-3 TRBV30 . CAWYSGNTIYF TGTGCCTGGTACTCTGGAAACACCATATATTTT
TRBD1 TRBJ1-5 TRBV2 . CASKGTDNQPQHF TGTGCCAGCAAAGGGACAGATAATCAGCCCCAGCATTTT
. TRBJ2-1 TRBV19 . CASSIGRDNEQFF TGTGCCAGTAGTATTGGCCGAGACAATGAGCAGTTCTTC